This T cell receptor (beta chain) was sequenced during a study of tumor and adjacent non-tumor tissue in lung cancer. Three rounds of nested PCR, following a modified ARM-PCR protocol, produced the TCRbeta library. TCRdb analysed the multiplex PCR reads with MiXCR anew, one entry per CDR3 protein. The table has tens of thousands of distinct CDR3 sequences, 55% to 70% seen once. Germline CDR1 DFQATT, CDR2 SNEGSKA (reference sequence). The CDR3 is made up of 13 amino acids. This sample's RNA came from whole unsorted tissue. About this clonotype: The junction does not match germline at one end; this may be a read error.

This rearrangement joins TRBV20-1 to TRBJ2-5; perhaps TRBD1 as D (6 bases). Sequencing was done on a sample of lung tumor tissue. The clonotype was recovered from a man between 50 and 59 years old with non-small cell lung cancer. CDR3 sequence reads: CIATGQYQETQYF. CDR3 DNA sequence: TGCATTGCTACCGGACAGTATCAAGAGACCCAGTACTTC.